The rows below give T cell receptor beta chains drawn from one sample of a study of PD-L1 blockade in urothelial cancer. Profiled with immunoSEQ multiplex PCR; TCRdb holds only in-frame clones, not every one. The sample includes over 75,000 clones, roughly nine tenths of them seen just once. The sequences come from PBMCs, collected around atezolizumab (anti-PD-L1) treatment. The receptor source for this set is a woman at least 80 years old with urothelial cancer. The CDR3 runs from the conserved cysteine through the conserved F or W. The order of the fields is V gene, clone size, D gene, J gene, CDR3 DNA, CDR3 protein. D genes are given only for firm matches. The listing skips clone size in some rows; elsewhere it reads once, few, many or a size class.

TRBV2	NA	TRBD2	TRBJ2-1	TGTGCCAGCAGCCACCGACTAGCCGATGAGCAGTTCTTC	CASSHRLADEQFF
TRBV11-3	NA	NA	TRBJ2-1	TGTGCCAGCAGCTTGTTACCCAGCTCCTACAATGAGCAGTTCTTC	CASSLLPSSYNEQFF
TRBV28	NA	TRBD2	TRBJ2-7	TGTGCCAGCAGTTTCCCTATAGATAGAGCGGGAGTCTCCTACGAGCAGTACTTC	CASSFPIDRAGVSYEQYF
TRBV30	NA	NA	TRBJ2-1	TGTGCCTGGAGCATCGAGGGGGAGGGGTTCTTC	CAWSIEGEGFF
TRBV2	few	NA	TRBJ1-1	TGTGCCAGCCTCGAGTTTGGCACTGAAGCTTTCTTT	CASLEFGTEAFF
TRBV28	once	NA	TRBJ1-5	TGTGCCAGCAGCCCTGGGGGGGGCTGGAGCAATCAGCCCCAGCATTTT	CASSPGGGWSNQPQHF
TRBV10-1	once	NA	TRBJ2-1	TGCGCCAGCAGTGATTCGGCGGACAATGAGCAGTTCTTC	CASSDSADNEQFF
TRBV6-1	once	TRBD1	TRBJ1-2	TGTGCCAGCAGTGAAGATGGGACAGTAATAGTAAACTATGGCTACACCTTC	CASSEDGTVIVNYGYTF
TRBV13	NA	TRBD1	TRBJ2-7	TGTGCCAGCAGAAAACAGGGGGCCGGCGAGCAGTACTTC	CASRKQGAGEQYF
TRBV10-2	NA	NA	TRBJ2-2	TGCGCCAGCAGTGAGTCTGCTAGGTCTATCGGGGAGCTGTTTTTT	CASSESARSIGELFF
TRBV7-2	few	TRBD2	TRBJ2-7	TGTGCCAGCAGCTTAGTAATTATGAGCGGGAGGTTGGGGTCCGAGCAGTACTTC	CASSLVIMSGRLGSEQYF
TRBV10-3	once	NA	TRBJ2-7	TGTGCCATCAGGTCTAGTAAGACAGGTATCTCCTACGAGCAGTACTTC	CAIRSSKTGISYEQYF
TRBV28	NA	NA	TRBJ1-3	TGTGCCAGCAGTTTCTTTGGAAACACCATATATTTT	CASSFFGNTIYF
TRBV5-1	NA	NA	TRBJ1-4	TGCGCCAGCAGCTTGGATGTGGGCGAAAAACTGTTTTTT	CASSLDVGEKLFF
TRBV10-2	NA	TRBD2	TRBJ2-7	TGCGCCAGCAGTGAGGGCCTAGCGGGGATCTCCTACGAGCAGTACTTC	CASSEGLAGISYEQYF
TRBV4-1	NA	NA	TRBJ1-2	TGCGCCAGCAGCCAAGATTTCAGTCTCGGGGTCTATGGCTACACCTTC	CASSQDFSLGVYGYTF
TRBV6-5	NA	NA	TRBJ2-5	TGTGCCAGCAGGACGACTATGTACCAAGAGACCCAGTACTTC	CASRTTMYQETQYF
TRBV20-1	once	NA	TRBJ2-7	TGCAGTGCTAGTGGAGGGTACGAGCAGTACTTC	CSASGGYEQYF
TRBV7-6	NA	NA	TRBJ2-5	TGTGCCAGCAGCTCCCCGACTAGGAGCGAGACCCAGTACTTC	CASSSPTRSETQYF
TRBV19	once	TRBD1	TRBJ1-5	TGTGCCAGTAGGGGCGGCGGACAGGGGTATATTCGCAATCAGCCCCAGCATTTT	CASRGGGQGYIRNQPQHF
TRBV29-1	once	TRBD2	TRBJ2-7	TGCAGCGTCGAGACCTTAACTAGCGGGGATACCCACTACGAGCAGTACTTC	CSVETLTSGDTHYEQYF
TRBV7-2	NA	NA	TRBJ1-1	TGTGCCAGCAGCCTGACTGGGGCCATTATGAACACTGAAGCTTTCTTT	CASSLTGAIMNTEAFF
TRBV7-3	once	NA	TRBJ2-2	TGTGCCAGCAGAGAGGGCGGCACCGGGGAGCTGTTTTTT	CASREGGTGELFF
TRBV18	NA	TRBD1	TRBJ2-7	TGTGCCAGCTCCATCAGGGGGCACTCCTACGAGCAGTACTTC	CASSIRGHSYEQYF
TRBV9	NA	NA	TRBJ1-1	TGTGCCAGCAGCGTAGCAGGGTTAGGCACTGAAGCTTTCTTT	CASSVAGLGTEAFF
TRBV4-1	few	NA	TRBJ2-4	TGCGCCAGCAGCCAAGATTCAGGACACGGGAACATTCAGTACTTC	CASSQDSGHGNIQYF
TRBV18	NA	NA	TRBJ2-5	TGTGCCAGCTCACGGGTCGGGGTCAAACAAGAGACCCAGTACTTC	CASSRVGVKQETQYF
TRBV29-1	NA	NA	TRBJ1-1	TGCAGCGTCGGAGGGCAGGGAAGTATCAGGGACACTGAAGCTTTCTTT	CSVGGQGSIRDTEAFF
TRBV28	NA	TRBD2	TRBJ2-1	TGTGCCAGCAGCTCCGGGACTACATACAATGAGCAGTTCTTC	CASSSGTTYNEQFF
TRBV28	NA	NA	TRBJ2-7	TGTGCCAGCCTACAGTTTTCCTACGAGCAGTACTTC	CASLQFSYEQYF
TRBV5-4	NA	NA	TRBJ2-1	TGTGCCAGCAGCTTGGGGCTAGACTACAATGAGCAGTTCTTC	CASSLGLDYNEQFF
TRBV5-4	NA	TRBD2	TRBJ2-7	TGTGCCAGCAGCTTAGGACTAGTTGAGGCCGAGCAGTACTTC	CASSLGLVEAEQYF
TRBV7-2	NA	TRBD2	TRBJ2-1	TGTGCCAGCAGCTTAACGGGAGGTAGCTCCTACAATGAGCAGTTCTTC	CASSLTGGSSYNEQFF
TRBV28	NA	TRBD1	TRBJ1-2	TGTGCCAGCAGTCCCAGCAGGGGGCGCGCAGGCTACACCTTC	CASSPSRGRAGYTF
TRBV30	NA	NA	TRBJ1-1	TGTGCCTGGAGTGGACAGTTGAACACTGAAGCTTTCTTT	CAWSGQLNTEAFF
TRBV19	NA	TRBD1	TRBJ1-5	TGTGCCAGTAGTGGGGGCCACCGGGACAGGGATCAGCCCCAGCATTTT	CASSGGHRDRDQPQHF
TRBV18	NA	TRBD1	TRBJ1-2	TGTGCCAGCTCACCCCAGGGGGTTGACGGCTACACCTTC	CASSPQGVDGYTF
TRBV5-1	NA	NA	TRBJ2-1	TGCGCCAGCAGCTTGAATGTCAGGGTCGCCAACAATGAGCAGTTCTTC	CASSLNVRVANNEQFF
TRBV27	few	NA	TRBJ1-1	TGTGCCAGCAGCCCGGGACACAAGAACACTGAAGCTTTCTTT	CASSPGHKNTEAFF
TRBV30	NA	TRBD1	TRBJ1-1	TGTGCCTGGAGTAACATCGGACAGGGTGACACTGAAGCTTTCTTT	CAWSNIGQGDTEAFF
TRBV29-1	NA	NA	TRBJ2-1	TGCAGCGTTGATCCACAACAGGGAATCGGGCAGTTCTTC	CSVDPQQGIGQFF
TRBV2	NA	NA	TRBJ1-5	TGTGCCAGCAGCGCACAGGGATTTGACCAGCCCCAGCATTTT	CASSAQGFDQPQHF
TRBV11-2	NA	NA	TRBJ1-1	TGTGCCAGCAGCTTAGGACAAATCAGGGACACTGAAGCTTTCTTT	CASSLGQIRDTEAFF